This TCR beta chain was profiled in a study of control samples from healthy donors and cancer patients. The assay was immunoSEQ multiplex PCR, and TCRdb's table has in-frame clones only and misses some. The sample records under 200,000 clones, around nine tenths being singletons. Germline CDR1 is SGHNT and CDR2 is YYREEE (reference sequence). V shed 4 bases and J shed 7 bases, with 12 bases lying between them. This CDR3 contains 13 residues. Material: blood. The TCR was taken from a woman aged 30 to 39 in good health. The chain has TRBV5-4 and TRBJ2-1; TRBD2 is a possible D gene (7 bases). CDR3 amino acids: CASSLGGRNEQFF. The CDR3 nucleotides are TGTGCCAGCAGCCTCGGGGGGCGGAATGAGCAGTTCTTC.